The present TCR beta chain was sequenced within a study of blood T cells in healthy people across ages. Study-level points and caveats: A roughly linear age-dependent decrease characterized TCR beta diversity per million T cells.

The CDR3 is 15 residues long. V gave up 7 bases and J gave up 0 bases, with 13 bases separating them. Germline lookup yields CDR1 SEHNR and CDR2 FQNEAQ (reference sequence). A second roughly 7 to 11 cycle PCR used barcoded and J-beta primers. Each CDR3 protein is one row after TCRdb ran MiXCR on the 5' RACE reads. Of more than 900,000 distinct CDR3 sequences in the sample, roughly 24% were seen once. Of note for this clonotype: Antigen unknown.

The same specimen was also included in a second study, on T cells of mothers and their children. In that study: Each donor was one of three healthy Caucasian mothers or one of their six children.

This TCR was recovered from a girl aged 2 to 10 in good health. Sequencing input: blood. The chain employs TRBV7-9 and TRBJ2-4; D is possibly TRBD1 (5 bases). In DNA, the CDR3 is TGTGCCAGCAAGAAGGGGATGCCAGCCAAAAACATTCAGTACTTC. This encodes CASKKGMPAKNIQYF.